The clone carrying this T cell receptor (beta chain) was picked up a small number of times. The entry originates in a study of blood T cell repertoires in COVID-19. Whole-study context: Sources were T cells, B-cell-depleted T cells, or PBMCs; the material itself was cDNA or gDNA.

Clinical histories supplied by participants themselves formed the basis of cohort assignment. Profiled with immunoSEQ multiplex PCR; TCRdb holds only in-frame clones, not every one. The table has under 400,000 clones, 80% to 90% seen once; the top ten hold about 4.2%. Germline V gene data show CDR1 as SGHKS and CDR2 as YYEKEE (reference sequence). The ends were cut back, 4 bases at V and 8 bases at J, with 21 bases in the middle. The CDR3 sequence is 16 residues long. The receptor's source is a woman aged 40 to 50 with acute COVID-19. Sequenced material: PBMCs or T cells enriched from blood (not recorded which). The chain is built from TRBV5-5 and TRBJ1-4, with a tentative D call TRBD1 (6 bases). The CDR3 is CASSPLTGIRDEKLFF. The CDR3 DNA reads as TGTGCCAGCAGCCCCCTCACAGGGATTAGGGACGAAAAACTGTTTTTT.